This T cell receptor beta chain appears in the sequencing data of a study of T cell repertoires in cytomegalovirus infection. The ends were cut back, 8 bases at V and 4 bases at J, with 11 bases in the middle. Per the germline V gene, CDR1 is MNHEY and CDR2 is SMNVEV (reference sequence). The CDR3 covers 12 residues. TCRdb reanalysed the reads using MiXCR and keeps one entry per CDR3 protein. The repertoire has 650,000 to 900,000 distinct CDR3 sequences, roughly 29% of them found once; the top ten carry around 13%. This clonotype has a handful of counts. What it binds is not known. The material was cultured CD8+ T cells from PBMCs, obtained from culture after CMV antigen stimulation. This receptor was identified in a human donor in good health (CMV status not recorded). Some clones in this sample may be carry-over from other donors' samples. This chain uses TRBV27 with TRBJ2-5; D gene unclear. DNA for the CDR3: TGTGCCAGCCGAGATCTGGTAGAGACCCAGTACTTC. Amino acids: CASRDLVETQYF.